This entry features one T cell receptor (beta chain) sequence. Its antigen remains unidentified. The sample originates from a study of post-analysis software for immune sequencing data. Study in general: Some patients lacked subtype; others had relapsing-remitting, secondary progressive or progressive-relapsing disease.

V lost 2 bases and J lost 9, with 17 bases in between. Looked up from germline, CDR1 is SGHAT and CDR2 is FQNNGV. The CDR3 is 15 amino acids. General study findings and limits: In patients, TRBV5-6, TRBV5-1 and TRBV20-1 belonged to roughly 5 TRBV segments found more frequently than in controls. Clustering by F measure revealed strong co-clustering among samples prepared together in one batch. Multiple sclerosis patients showed significantly lower normalized Chao1 diversity than controls did.

Prepared libraries of TCR beta cDNA carried unique molecular identifiers. The T cell input of about 0.85 to 10 million gave hundreds of thousands of cDNA molecules. TCRdb analysed the PCR reads with MiXCR anew, one entry per CDR3 protein. The data hold roughly 540,000 distinct CDR3 sequences, with 30% to 40% observed a single time. The source is a girl younger than 18 with multiple sclerosis. The rearrangement uses TRBV11-2 and TRBJ2-1; D possibly corresponds to TRBD1 (6 bases). Sequencing used blood. The CDR3 DNA is TGTGCCAGCAGCTTATCCCGGGACATGGATCCTGAGCAGTTCTTC. Amino acid sequence: CASSLSRDMDPEQFF.